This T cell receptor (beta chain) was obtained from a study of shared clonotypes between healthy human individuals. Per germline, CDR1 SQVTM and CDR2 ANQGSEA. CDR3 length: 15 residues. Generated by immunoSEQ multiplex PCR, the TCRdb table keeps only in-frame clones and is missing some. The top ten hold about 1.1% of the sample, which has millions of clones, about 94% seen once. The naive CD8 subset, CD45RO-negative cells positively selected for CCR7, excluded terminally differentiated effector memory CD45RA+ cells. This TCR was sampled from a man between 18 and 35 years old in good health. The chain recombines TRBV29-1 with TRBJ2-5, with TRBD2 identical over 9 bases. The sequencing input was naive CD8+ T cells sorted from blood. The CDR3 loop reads CSAAGGPLLIETQYF. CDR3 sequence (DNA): TGCAGTGCCGCGGGGGGGCCCCTATTGATTGAGACCCAGTACTTC. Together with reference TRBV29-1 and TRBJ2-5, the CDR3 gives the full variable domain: SAVISQKPSRDICQRGTSLTIQCQVDSQVTMMFWYRQQPGQSLTLIATANQGSEATYESGFVIDKFPISRPNLTFSTLTVSNMSPEDSSIYLCSAAGGPLLIETQYFGPGTRLLVL.